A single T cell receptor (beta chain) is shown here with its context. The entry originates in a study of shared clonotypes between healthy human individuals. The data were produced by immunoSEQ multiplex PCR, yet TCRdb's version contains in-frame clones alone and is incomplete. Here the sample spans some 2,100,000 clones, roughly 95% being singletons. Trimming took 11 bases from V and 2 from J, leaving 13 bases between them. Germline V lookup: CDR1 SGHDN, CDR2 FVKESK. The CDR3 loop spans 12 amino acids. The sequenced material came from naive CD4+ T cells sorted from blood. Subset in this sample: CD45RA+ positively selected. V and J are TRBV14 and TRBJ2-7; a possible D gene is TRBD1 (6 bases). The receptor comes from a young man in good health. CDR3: CASRRTAYEQYF. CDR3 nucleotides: TGTGCCTCACGAAGGACAGCCTACGAGCAGTACTTC.